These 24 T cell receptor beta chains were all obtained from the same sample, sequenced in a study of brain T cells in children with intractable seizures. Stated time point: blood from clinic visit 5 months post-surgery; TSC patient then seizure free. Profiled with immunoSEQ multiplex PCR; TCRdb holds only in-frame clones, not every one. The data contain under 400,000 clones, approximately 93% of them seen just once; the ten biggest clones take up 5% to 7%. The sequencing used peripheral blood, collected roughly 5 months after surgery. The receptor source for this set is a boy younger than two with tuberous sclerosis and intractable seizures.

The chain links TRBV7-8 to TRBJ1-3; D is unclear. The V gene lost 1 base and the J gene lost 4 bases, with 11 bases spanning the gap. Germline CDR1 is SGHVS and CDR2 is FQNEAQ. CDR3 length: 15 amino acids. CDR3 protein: CASSLGGETGNTIYF. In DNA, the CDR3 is TGTGCCAGCAGCTTAGGTGGGGAAACAGGAAACACCATATATTTT. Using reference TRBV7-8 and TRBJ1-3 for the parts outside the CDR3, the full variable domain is GAGVSQSPRYKVAKRGQDVALRCDPISGHVSLFWYQQALGQGPEFLTYFQNEAQLDKSGLPSDRFFAERPEGSVSTLKIQRTQQEDSAVYLCASSLGGETGNTIYFGEGSWLTVV.

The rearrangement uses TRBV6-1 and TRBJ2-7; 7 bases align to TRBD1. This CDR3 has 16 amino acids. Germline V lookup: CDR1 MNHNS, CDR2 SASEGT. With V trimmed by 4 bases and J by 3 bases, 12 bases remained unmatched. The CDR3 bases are TGTGCCAGCAGTGCTTATTTAGACAGGGAGTACTACGAGCAGTACTTC. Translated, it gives CASSAYLDREYYEQYF.

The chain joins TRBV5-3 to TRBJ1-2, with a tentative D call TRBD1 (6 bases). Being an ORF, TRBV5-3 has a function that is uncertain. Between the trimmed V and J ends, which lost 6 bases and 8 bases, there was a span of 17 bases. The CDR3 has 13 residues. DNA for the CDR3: TGTGCCAGAATCAAACACAGGGTGCAGGGCTACACCTTC. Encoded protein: CARIKHRVQGYTF.

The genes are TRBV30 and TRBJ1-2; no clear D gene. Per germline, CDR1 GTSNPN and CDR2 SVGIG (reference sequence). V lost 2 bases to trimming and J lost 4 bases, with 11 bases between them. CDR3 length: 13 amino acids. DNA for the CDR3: TGTGCCTGGAGTTCGGGCGGCGTCTATGGCTACACCTTC. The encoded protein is CAWSSGGVYGYTF. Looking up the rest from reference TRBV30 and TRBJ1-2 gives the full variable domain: SQTIHQWPATLVQPVGSPLSLECTVEGTSNPNLYWYRQAAGRGLQLLFYSVGIGQISSEVPQNLSASRPQDRQFILSSKKLLLSDSGFYLCAWSSGGVYGYTFGSGTRLTVV.

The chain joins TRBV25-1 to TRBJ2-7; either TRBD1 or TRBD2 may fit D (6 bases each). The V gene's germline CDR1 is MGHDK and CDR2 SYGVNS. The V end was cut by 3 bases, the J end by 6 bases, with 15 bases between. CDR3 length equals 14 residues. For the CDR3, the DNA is TGTGCCAGCAGTGAGCCTGGGGGGCTGGGCGAGCAGTACTTC. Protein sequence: CASSEPGGLGEQYF.

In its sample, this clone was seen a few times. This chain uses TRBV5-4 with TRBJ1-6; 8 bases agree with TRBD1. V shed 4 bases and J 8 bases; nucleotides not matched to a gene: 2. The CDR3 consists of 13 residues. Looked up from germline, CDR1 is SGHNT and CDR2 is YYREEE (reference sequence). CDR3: CASSLDRDSPLHF. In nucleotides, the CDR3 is TGTGCCAGCAGCCTGGACAGGGATTCACCCCTCCACTTT.

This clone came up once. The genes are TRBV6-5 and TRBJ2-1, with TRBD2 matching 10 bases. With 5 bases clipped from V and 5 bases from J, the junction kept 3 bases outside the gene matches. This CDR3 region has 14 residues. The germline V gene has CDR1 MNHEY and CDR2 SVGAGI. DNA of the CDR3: TGTGCCAGCAGTCTAGCGGGAGATAACAATGAGCAGTTCTTC. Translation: CASSLAGDNNEQFF.

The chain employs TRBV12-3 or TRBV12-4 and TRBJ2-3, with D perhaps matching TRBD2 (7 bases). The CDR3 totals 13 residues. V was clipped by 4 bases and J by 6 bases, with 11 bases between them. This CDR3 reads CASSWRGGDTQYF. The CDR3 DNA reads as TGTGCCAGCAGTTGGAGGGGGGGGGATACGCAGTATTTT.

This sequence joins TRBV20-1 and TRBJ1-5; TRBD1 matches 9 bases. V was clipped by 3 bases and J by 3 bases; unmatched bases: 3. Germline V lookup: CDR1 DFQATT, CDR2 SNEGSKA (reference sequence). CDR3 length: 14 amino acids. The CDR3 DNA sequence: TGCAGTGCTAGTGGACAGGGGATCAATCAGCCCCAGCATTTT. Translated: CSASGQGINQPQHF.

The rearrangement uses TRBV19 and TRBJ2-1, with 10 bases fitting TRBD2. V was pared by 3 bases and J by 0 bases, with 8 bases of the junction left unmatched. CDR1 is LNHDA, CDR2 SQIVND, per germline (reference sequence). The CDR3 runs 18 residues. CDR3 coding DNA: TGTGCCAGTAGTATTTCCAAGCGGGAGGGCCACTCCTACAATGAGCAGTTCTTC. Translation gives CASSISKREGHSYNEQFF. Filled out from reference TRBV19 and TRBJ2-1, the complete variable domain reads DGGITQSPKYLFRKEGQNVTLSCEQNLNHDAMYWYRQDPGQGLRLIYYSQIVNDFQKGDIAEGYSVSREKKESFPLTVTSAQKNPTAFYLCASSISKREGHSYNEQFFGPGTRLTVL.

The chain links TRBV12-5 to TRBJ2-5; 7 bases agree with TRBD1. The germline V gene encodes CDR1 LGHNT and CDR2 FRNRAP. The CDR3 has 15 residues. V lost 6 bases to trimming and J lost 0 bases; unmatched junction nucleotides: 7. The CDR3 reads CASGTGTEYQETQYF. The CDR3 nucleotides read TGTGCTAGTGGGACCGGGACAGAGTACCAAGAGACCCAGTACTTC.

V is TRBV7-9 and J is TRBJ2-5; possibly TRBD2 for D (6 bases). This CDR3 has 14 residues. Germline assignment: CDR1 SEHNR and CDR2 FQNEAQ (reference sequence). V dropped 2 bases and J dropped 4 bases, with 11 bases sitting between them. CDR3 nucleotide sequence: TGTGCCAGCAGCTTATGGGCGGGATCAGAGACCCAGTACTTC. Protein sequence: CASSLWAGSETQYF.

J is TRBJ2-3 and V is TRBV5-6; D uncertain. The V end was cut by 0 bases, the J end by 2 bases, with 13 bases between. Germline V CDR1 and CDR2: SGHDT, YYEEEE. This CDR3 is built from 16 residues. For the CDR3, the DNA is TGTGCCAGCAGCTTGGCCAGGTCTTACCTCACAGATACGCAGTATTTT. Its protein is CASSLARSYLTDTQYF. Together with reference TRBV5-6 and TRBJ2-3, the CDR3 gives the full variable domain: DAGVTQSPTHLIKTRGQQVTLRCSPKSGHDTVSWYQQALGQGPQFIFQYYEEEERQRGNFPDRFSGHQFPNYSSELNVNALLLGDSALYLCASSLARSYLTDTQYFGPGTRLTVL.

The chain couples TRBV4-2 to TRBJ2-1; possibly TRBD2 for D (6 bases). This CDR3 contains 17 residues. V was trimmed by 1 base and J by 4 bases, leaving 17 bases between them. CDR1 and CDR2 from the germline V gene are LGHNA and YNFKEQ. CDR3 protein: CASSQVLGTPPYNEQFF. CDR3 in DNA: TGTGCCAGCAGCCAAGTTCTCGGGACTCCCCCTTACAATGAGCAGTTCTTC.

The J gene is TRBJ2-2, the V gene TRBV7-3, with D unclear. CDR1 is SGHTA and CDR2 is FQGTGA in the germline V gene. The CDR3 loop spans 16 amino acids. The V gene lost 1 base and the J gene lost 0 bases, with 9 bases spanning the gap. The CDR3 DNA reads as TGTGCCAGCAGCTTAAAGGGCAGGTCGAACACCGGGGAGCTGTTTTTT. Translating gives CASSLKGRSNTGELFF.

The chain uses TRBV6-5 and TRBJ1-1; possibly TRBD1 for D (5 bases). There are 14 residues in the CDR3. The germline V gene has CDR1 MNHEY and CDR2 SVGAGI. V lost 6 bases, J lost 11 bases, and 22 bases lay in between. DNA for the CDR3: TGTGCCAGCAGAGGTGCCGGGACCACAAAATATGCTTTCTTT. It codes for CASRGAGTTKYAFF.

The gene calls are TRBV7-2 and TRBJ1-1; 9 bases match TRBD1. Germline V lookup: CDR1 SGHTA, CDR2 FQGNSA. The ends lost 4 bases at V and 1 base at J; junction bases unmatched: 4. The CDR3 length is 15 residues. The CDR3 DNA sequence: TGTGCCAGCAGCTACCAGACAGGGGGGAACACTGAAGCTTTCTTT. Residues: CASSYQTGGNTEAFF.

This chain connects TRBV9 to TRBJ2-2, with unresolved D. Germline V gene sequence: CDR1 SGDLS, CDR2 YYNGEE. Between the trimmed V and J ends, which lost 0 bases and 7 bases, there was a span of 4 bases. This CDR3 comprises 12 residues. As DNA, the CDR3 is TGTGCCAGCAGCGTAGAAGTCGGGGAGCTGTTTTTT. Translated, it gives CASSVEVGELFF.

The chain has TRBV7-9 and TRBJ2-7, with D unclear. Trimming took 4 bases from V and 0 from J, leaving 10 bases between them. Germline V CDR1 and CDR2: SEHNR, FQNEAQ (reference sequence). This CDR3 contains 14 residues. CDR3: CASSSLSSSYEQYF. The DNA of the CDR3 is TGTGCCAGCAGCTCCTTATCAAGCTCCTACGAGCAGTACTTC.

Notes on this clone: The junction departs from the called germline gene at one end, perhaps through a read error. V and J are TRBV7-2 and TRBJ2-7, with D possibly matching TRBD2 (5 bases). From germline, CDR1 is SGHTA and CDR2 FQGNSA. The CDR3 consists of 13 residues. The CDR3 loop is CASSPGRGYAQYF. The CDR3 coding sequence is TGTGCCAGCAGCCCAGGACGGGGATACGCGCAGTACTTC.

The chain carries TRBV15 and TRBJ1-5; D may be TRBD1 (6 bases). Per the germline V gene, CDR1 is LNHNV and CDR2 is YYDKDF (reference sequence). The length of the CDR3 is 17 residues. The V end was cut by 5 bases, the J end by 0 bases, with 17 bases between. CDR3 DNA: TGTGCCACCAGCGGAACGTCAGGGGCATTTAGCAATCAGCCCCAGCATTTT. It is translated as CATSGTSGAFSNQPQHF.

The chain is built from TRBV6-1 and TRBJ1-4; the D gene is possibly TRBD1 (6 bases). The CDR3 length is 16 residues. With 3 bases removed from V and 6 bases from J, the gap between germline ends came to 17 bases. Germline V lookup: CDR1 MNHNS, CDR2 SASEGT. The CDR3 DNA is TGTGCCAGCAGTGAGTGGCAGGGAAGGGGGGATGAAAAACTGTTTTTT. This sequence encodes CASSEWQGRGDEKLFF.

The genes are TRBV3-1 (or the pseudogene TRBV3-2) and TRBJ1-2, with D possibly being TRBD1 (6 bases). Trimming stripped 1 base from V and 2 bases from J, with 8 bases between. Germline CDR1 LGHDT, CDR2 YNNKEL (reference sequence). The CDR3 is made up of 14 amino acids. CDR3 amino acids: CASSQGTGNYGYTF. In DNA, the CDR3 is TGTGCCAGCAGCCAAGGTACAGGGAACTATGGCTACACCTTC.

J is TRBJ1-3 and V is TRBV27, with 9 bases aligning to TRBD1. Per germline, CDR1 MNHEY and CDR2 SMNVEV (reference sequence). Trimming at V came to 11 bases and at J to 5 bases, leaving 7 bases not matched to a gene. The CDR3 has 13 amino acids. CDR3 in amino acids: CASSDRGRNTIYF. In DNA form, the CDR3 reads TGTGCCTCATCGGACAGGGGAAGAAACACCATATATTTT.